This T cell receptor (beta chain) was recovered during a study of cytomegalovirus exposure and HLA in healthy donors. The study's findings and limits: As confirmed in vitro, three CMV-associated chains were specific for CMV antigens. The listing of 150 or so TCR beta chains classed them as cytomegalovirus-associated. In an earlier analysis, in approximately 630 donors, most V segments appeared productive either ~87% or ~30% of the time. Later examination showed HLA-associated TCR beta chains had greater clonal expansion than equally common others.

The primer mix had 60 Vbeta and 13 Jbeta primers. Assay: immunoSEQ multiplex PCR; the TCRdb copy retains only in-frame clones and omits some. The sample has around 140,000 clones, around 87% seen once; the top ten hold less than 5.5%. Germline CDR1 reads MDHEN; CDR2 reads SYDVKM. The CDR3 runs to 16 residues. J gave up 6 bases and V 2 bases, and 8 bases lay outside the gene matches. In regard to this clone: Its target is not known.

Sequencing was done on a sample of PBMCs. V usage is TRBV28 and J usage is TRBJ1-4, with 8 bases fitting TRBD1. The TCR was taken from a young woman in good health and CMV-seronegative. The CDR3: CASSLPARGLYEKLFF. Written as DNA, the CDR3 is TGTGCCAGCAGTTTACCCGCCAGGGGGCTCTATGAAAAACTGTTTTTT.